The subject of this entry is one T cell receptor beta chain. There is no known antigen for this receptor. No much larger clone exists at a distance of one base, and base qualities are not known. Patients with a history of autoimmune disease or receiving systemic immunosuppression were excluded from the trial. Peripheral blood for TCR sequencing was collected from all dose cohorts at baseline, on cycle 4 day 1, and on cycle 7 day 1. The samples were drawn from a first-in-human, open-label, multicenter phase I dose-escalation trial of ivuxolimab. Adults with locally advanced or metastatic head and neck squamous cell, hepatocellular, melanoma or renal cell carcinoma were enrolled in the trial. CD4+ and CD8+ T cells were sorted separately from peripheral blood before TCR sequencing. Genomic DNA was extracted from sorted cells for sequencing of the TCRbeta CDR3 region. TCRbeta CDR3 regions were sequenced using the immunoSEQ Assay. Not all clones reach the TCRdb copy of this immuneACCESS table, which keeps in-frame sequences only. Checked studies attribute under half of the gap to unresolved V genes and leave the rest unexplained. The sample table holds tens of thousands of clones, of which approximately 90% were seen once. Roughly 2.1% of the sample belongs to the ten largest clones.

The cysteine opens and the phenylalanine closes a CDR3 of 13 amino acids. The read is trimmed to its CDR3 DNA, 39 bases read in frame from base 1. The germline V gene supplies CDR1 LGHNA and CDR2 YNFKEQ. V has 0 bases trimmed and J has 13 bases trimmed; junction bases matching no gene number 5. The sample belongs to a study of OX40 agonist ivuxolimab in advanced cancers. For the study in its entirety: Ivuxolimab, which targeted the costimulatory receptor OX40 (CD134), was an agonistic, fully human IgG2 monoclonal antibody. Partial responses occurred in three dose-escalation patients, of whom one had hepatocellular carcinoma and two had cutaneous melanoma. Patients were allowed to have had prior anti-PD-1, anti-PD-L1 or anti-CTLA-4 therapy, and 40% of the dose-escalation patients had been treated with checkpoint inhibitors. Of the roughly 54 patients in dose escalation, about 19 had hepatocellular carcinoma, about 15 had melanoma, 9 had renal cell carcinoma and 9 had head and neck cancer. A male proportion of under 85% and a mean age of roughly 55 years, ranging from about 23 to 90, were recorded for the dose-escalation cohort. The monotherapy dose-escalation portion (N ≈ 55 patients) of the phase I ivuxolimab trial is reported in the paper. Intravenous ivuxolimab was administered to patients every 2 weeks at six dose levels: 0.01, 0.1, 0.3, 1.5, 3 and 10 mg/kg. Peripheral TCRbeta sequencing aimed to test whether ivuxolimab altered TCR sequence diversity and caused clonal T-cell expansion. General findings and caveats noted by the study authors: Antigen specificity was not determined for the clonally expanded peripheral T cells. Low levels of normalized T-cell clonal expansion were also shown by some nonresponding patients. In the 0.1-3.0 mg/kg groups, partial responders were among the patients with the lowest normalized peripheral clonal expansion, particularly in CD8+ T cells. On average, CD8+ T cells showed more expanded clones than CD4+ T cells after ivuxolimab. At doses of 0.1 to 3.0 mg/kg, clonal expansion of both CD4+ and CD8+ blood T cells was observed from baseline to week 6.

The sample consisted of CD4+ or CD8+ T cells sorted from blood, taken in a trial of the OX40 agonist ivuxolimab. The TCR sequence derives from an adult with an advanced solid tumor such as melanoma, head and neck, liver or kidney cancer. This sequence uses TRBV4-2 and TRBJ2-2, and TRBD2 aligns with 7 junction nucleotides. At the DNA level, the sequence is TGTGCCAGCAGCCAAGATCACGGGGAGGGGCTGTTTTTT. It specifies CASSQDHGEGLFF.